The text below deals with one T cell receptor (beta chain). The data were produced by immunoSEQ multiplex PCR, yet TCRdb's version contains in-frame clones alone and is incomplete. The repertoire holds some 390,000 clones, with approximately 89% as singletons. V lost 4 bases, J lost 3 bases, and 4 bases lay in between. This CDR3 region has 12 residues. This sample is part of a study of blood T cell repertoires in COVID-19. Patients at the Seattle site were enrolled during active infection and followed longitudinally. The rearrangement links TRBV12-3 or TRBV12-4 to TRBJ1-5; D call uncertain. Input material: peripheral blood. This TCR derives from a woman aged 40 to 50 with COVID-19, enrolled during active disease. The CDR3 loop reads CASSSINQPQHF. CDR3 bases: TGTGCCAGCAGTTCCATCAATCAGCCCCAGCATTTT.